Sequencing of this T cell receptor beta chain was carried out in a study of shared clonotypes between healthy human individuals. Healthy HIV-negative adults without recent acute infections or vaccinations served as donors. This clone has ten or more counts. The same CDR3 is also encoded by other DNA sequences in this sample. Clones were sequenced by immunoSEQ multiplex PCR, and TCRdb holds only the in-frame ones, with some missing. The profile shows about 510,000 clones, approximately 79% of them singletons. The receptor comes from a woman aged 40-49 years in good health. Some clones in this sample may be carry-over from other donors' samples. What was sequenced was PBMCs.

CDR3 sequence reads: CATSREGVSYEQYF. CDR3 DNA sequence: TGTGCCACCAGCAGAGAGGGGGTAAGCTACGAGCAGTACTTC. The genes are TRBV15 and TRBJ2-7; perhaps D is TRBD1 or TRBD2 (5 bases each). The germline V and J ends were trimmed by 0 bases and 3 bases, with 9 bases remaining between them. The germline V gene has CDR1 LNHNV and CDR2 YYDKDF (reference sequence). This CDR3 spans 14 amino acids.